These 22 T cell receptor beta chains share one sample of origin, sequenced in a study of ipilimumab plus nivolumab after autologous stem cell transplantation. The repertoire was sequenced with immunoSEQ multiplex PCR; TCRdb's copy has only in-frame clones and lacks some. The table includes about 6,300 clones, around 91% detected once. This material consisted of PBMCs, taken in a trial of ipilimumab plus nivolumab as post-transplant consolidation. All receptors derive from a female donor with multiple myeloma.

The chain uses TRBV7-2 and TRBJ2-1; D is uncertain. Germline CDR1 and CDR2: SGHTA and FQGNSA. The length of the CDR3 is 16 residues. Trimming removed 1 base at V and 9 bases at J, with 19 bases between. In DNA, the CDR3 is TGTGCCAGCAGCTTAGAAACCCCATCCGTTTGGAGTGAGCAGTTCTTC. This translates into CASSLETPSVWSEQFF.

This clone was seen a handful of times. The chain carries TRBV7-9 and TRBJ1-2; D remains ambiguous. V lost 1 base and J 4 bases, leaving 7 bases between the germline ends. The CDR3 loop spans 13 amino acids. Germline values: CDR1 SEHNR, CDR2 FQNEAQ (reference sequence). CDR3 loop: CASSLGPAYGYTF. The CDR3, as DNA: TGTGCCAGCAGCTTAGGCCCAGCCTATGGCTACACCTTC.

This rearrangement joins TRBV7-9 to TRBJ1-4; D call uncertain. V was pared by 2 bases and J by 7 bases, with 11 bases between. The CDR3 covers 14 residues. CDR1 and CDR2 from the germline V gene are SEHNR and FQNEAQ (reference sequence). DNA for the CDR3: TGTGCCAGCAGCTTAAACGGGCCAAGTGAAAAACTGTTTTTT. Protein: CASSLNGPSEKLFF.

This chain links TRBV5-4 with TRBJ2-3; the D call may be TRBD1 or TRBD2 (5 bases each). V gave up 4 bases and J gave up 0 bases, with 15 bases separating them. Germline CDR1 is SGHNT and CDR2 is YYREEE (reference sequence). The CDR3 is made up of 16 amino acids. As DNA, the CDR3 is TGTGCCAGCAGCCTCGGGACCGATGGGAGCACAGATACGCAGTATTTT. It codes for CASSLGTDGSTDTQYF.

The genes are TRBV19 and TRBJ2-2; D might be TRBD1 or TRBD2, each matching 5 bases. The length of the CDR3 is 14 residues. CDR1 and CDR2 from the germline V gene are LNHDA and SQIVND (reference sequence). Trimming pared 7 bases from V and 6 bases from J, leaving 15 bases between. The CDR3 is CASIRGTVAGELFF. CDR3 nucleotide sequence: TGTGCCAGTATAAGAGGGACGGTGGCCGGGGAGCTGTTTTTT.

V is TRBV4-1 and J is TRBJ1-4; weak D call: TRBD1 (5 bases). Germline loops: CDR1 MGHRA, CDR2 YSYEKL. This CDR3 is 18 amino acids long. The V and J ends lost 0 bases and 0 bases respectively, with 14 bases between them. CDR3 in amino acids: CASSQDVARGATNEKLFF. CDR3 coding DNA: TGCGCCAGCAGCCAAGATGTCGCAAGGGGAGCAACTAATGAAAAACTGTTTTTT.

About this clone: Compared with germline, one end of the junction differs, possibly owing to a read error. The chain is built from TRBV11-1 and TRBJ1-1; tentative D call: TRBD1 (5 bases). Germline CDR1 and CDR2: SGHAT and FQDESV (reference sequence). The CDR3 loop spans 14 amino acids. The CDR3 sequence is CASSRGDSRREGFF. CDR3 DNA: TGTGCCAGCAGCCGAGGAGACAGTCGTCGGGAAGGTTTCTTT. Complete variable domain (other parts from reference TRBV11-1 and TRBJ1-1): EAEVAQSPRYKITEKSQAVAFWCDPISGHATLYWYRQILGQGPELLVQFQDESVVDDSQLPKDRFSAERLKGVDSTLKIQPAELGDSAMYLCASSRGDSRREGFFGQGTRLTVV.

The rearrangement joins TRBV10-3 to TRBJ1-4; 7 bases are shared with TRBD1. Trimming removed 3 bases from V and 6 bases from J; junction bases left unmatched: 4. Germline V CDR1 and CDR2: ENHRY, SYGVKD. The CDR3 is 14 amino acids. The chain's CDR3 is CAISDRQGDEKLFF. The CDR3 bases are TGTGCCATCAGTGATCGACAGGGTGATGAAAAACTGTTTTTT.

This clone was seen a single time. The chain couples TRBV15 to TRBJ1-2; D not certain. Germline V lookup: CDR1 LNHNV, CDR2 YYDKDF (reference sequence). CDR3 length: 17 amino acids. V lost 0 bases and J 8 bases, leaving 22 bases between the germline ends. This CDR3 is CATSRDLAAGFEWGYTF. CDR3 nucleotide sequence: TGTGCCACCAGCAGAGATCTAGCAGCAGGATTCGAATGGGGCTACACCTTC.

The chain links TRBV5-6 to TRBJ2-3; 12 nucleotides line up with TRBD2. Trimming took 0 bases from V and 6 from J; bases not matched to a gene: 5. This CDR3 region has 16 residues. In germline, CDR1 is SGHDT, CDR2 YYEEEE. The CDR3 reads CASSLGLAGVGDTQYF. The DNA for the CDR3 is TGTGCCAGCAGCTTGGGACTAGCGGGAGTTGGGGATACGCAGTATTTT.

The chain is built from TRBV28 and TRBJ1-5, with D uncertain. Germline CDR1 and CDR2: MDHEN and SYDVKM. This CDR3 has 17 amino acids. V was shortened by 5 bases and J by 0 bases, with 17 bases between the two germline ends. Here the CDR3 DNA reads TGTGCCAGCAGTCGGAACATCGACACATATAGCAATCAGCCCCAGCATTTT. Translation gives CASSRNIDTYSNQPQHF.

The genes are TRBV5-1 and TRBJ1-2; weak D call: TRBD1 (5 bases). The CDR3 totals 14 residues. V was cut by 0 bases and J by 8 bases, with 14 bases left in between. In germline, CDR1 is SGHRS, CDR2 YFSETQ. The CDR3 DNA follows: TGCGCCAGCAGCTTGGCCAGGGCCGAGGAGGGCTACACCTTC. Translating gives CASSLARAEEGYTF. The whole variable domain, filled in from reference TRBV5-1 and TRBJ1-2, reads KAGVTQTPRYLIKTRGQQVTLSCSPISGHRSVSWYQQTPGQGLQFLFEYFSETQRNKGNFPGRFSGRQFSNSRSEMNVSTLELGDSALYLCASSLARAEEGYTFGSGTRLTVV.

The chain recombines TRBV5-1 with TRBJ2-2; D remains unclear. CDR3 size: 13 residues. Germline lookup yields CDR1 SGHRS and CDR2 YFSETQ. V lost 0 bases to trimming and J lost 8 bases, with 8 bases between them. The CDR3 loop is CASSLDRLGELFF. DNA for the CDR3: TGCGCCAGCAGCTTGGACCGTTTAGGGGAGCTGTTTTTT.

The chain has TRBV9 and TRBJ2-1; TRBD2 aligns across 13 bases. The germline V gene has CDR1 SGDLS and CDR2 YYNGEE. The V gene end was trimmed by 6 bases and the J gene end by 2 bases; junction bases not matched to a gene: 2. The CDR3 runs to 15 residues. CDR3 in DNA: TGTGCCAGCACCACTAGCGGGAGGGCCTACAATGAGCAGTTCTTC. It specifies CASTTSGRAYNEQFF.

The chain carries TRBV19 and TRBJ2-2; 8 bases line up with TRBD1. Germline CDR1 and CDR2: LNHDA and SQIVND (reference sequence). The J segment lost 5 bases and the V segment lost 6 bases, leaving 5 bases of the junction unmatched. The CDR3 has 14 residues. CDR3 nucleotide sequence: TGTGCCAGTAGGGGGCAGGGGGCGACCGGGGAGCTGTTTTTT. It translates to CASRGQGATGELFF. The whole variable domain, remainder taken from reference TRBV19 and TRBJ2-2, is DGGITQSPKYLFRKEGQNVTLSCEQNLNHDAMYWYRQDPGQGLRLIYYSQIVNDFQKGDIAEGYSVSREKKESFPLTVTSAQKNPTAFYLCASRGQGATGELFFGEGSRLTVL.

In nucleotides, the CDR3 is TGCAGCGTTGAAGGGGCTAGCGGTACAGATACGCAGTATTTT. The encoded protein is CSVEGASGTDTQYF. The chain uses TRBV29-1 and TRBJ2-3; TRBD2 matches at 7 bases. The CDR3 has 14 residues. Germline-derived CDR1 and CDR2 are SQVTM and ANQGSEA. Germline trimming cut 1 base from V and 3 bases from J; bases unmatched to any gene: 4.

The V and J genes are TRBV14 and TRBJ2-2, with D perhaps matching TRBD2 (5 bases). The CDR3 length is 14 residues. Trimming shortened V by 6 bases and J by 6 bases, and 14 bases separated the two germline ends. Germline V CDR1 and CDR2: SGHDN, FVKESK. Here the CDR3 reads CASRSTRLAGELFF. In DNA form, the CDR3 reads TGTGCCAGCAGAAGCACTAGACTTGCCGGGGAGCTGTTTTTT.

Worth noting for this clone: At one end the junction does not follow the germline gene, possibly because of a read error. This rearrangement joins TRBV7-3 to TRBJ2-1; no reliable D call. The CDR3 runs to 12 residues. The V gene's germline CDR1 is SGHTA and CDR2 FQGTGA. The CDR3 DNA is TGTGCCAGCAGCCTAACAGAAAATGAGCAGTTCTTC. Encoded protein: CASSLTENEQFF.

This clone rates as large. This chain uses TRBV7-9 with TRBJ2-5; the D is unclear. V gave up 4 bases and J gave up 4 bases, with 13 bases separating them. The CDR3 runs to 14 residues. CDR1 and CDR2 (germline): SEHNR, FQNEAQ (reference sequence). In DNA, the CDR3 is TGTGCCAGCAGCTCGACGTCGTGGGGAGAGACCCAGTACTTC. Protein product: CASSSTSWGETQYF.

CDR3 amino acids: CALLQGEPGNTIYF. The CDR3 nucleotides read TGTGCCTTGCTCCAGGGGGAGCCAGGAAACACCATATATTTT. The chain links TRBV30 to TRBJ1-3; TRBD1 aligns across 7 bases. The germline CDR1 and CDR2 sequences are GTSNPN and SVGIG (reference sequence). The CDR3 extends over 14 amino acids. V lost 7 bases, J lost 4 bases, and 10 bases stayed unmatched.

This chain joins TRBV28 and TRBJ1-2, with D perhaps TRBD1 (6 bases). The CDR3 covers 14 residues. Germline loops: CDR1 MDHEN, CDR2 SYDVKM. Trimming removed 7 bases from V and 0 bases from J, with 12 bases in between. The CDR3 spells CASKLTGANYGYTF. CDR3 coding DNA: TGTGCCAGCAAATTGACAGGAGCTAACTATGGCTACACCTTC.

The table lists this clone with a count of one. The chain employs TRBV7-2 and TRBJ2-5; TRBD2 aligns across 9 bases. Germline assignment: CDR1 SGHTA and CDR2 FQGNSA. J gave up 5 bases and V 1 base, and 11 bases lay outside the gene matches. This CDR3 has 17 amino acids. The CDR3 region is CASSLVGSSGVGETQYF. The CDR3 DNA follows: TGTGCCAGCAGCTTAGTGGGGTCTAGCGGGGTAGGTGAGACCCAGTACTTC.